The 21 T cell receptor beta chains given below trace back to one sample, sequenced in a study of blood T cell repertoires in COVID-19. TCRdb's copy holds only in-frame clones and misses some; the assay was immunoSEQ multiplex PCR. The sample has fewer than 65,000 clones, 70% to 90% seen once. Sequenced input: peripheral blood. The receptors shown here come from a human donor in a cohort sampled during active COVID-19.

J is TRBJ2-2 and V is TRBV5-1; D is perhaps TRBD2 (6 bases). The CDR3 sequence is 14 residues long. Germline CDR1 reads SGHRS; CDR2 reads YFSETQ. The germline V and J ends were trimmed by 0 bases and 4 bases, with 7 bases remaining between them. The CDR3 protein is CASSLVGGTGELFF. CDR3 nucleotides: TGCGCCAGCAGCTTGGTGGGGGGCACCGGGGAGCTGTTTTTT.

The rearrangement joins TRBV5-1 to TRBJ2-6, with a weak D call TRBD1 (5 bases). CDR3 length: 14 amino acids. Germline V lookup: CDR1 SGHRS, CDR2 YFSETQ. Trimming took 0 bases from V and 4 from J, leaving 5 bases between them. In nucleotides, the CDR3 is TGCGCCAGCAGCTTGGACAGGGGGGCCAACGTCCTGACTTTC. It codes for CASSLDRGANVLTF.

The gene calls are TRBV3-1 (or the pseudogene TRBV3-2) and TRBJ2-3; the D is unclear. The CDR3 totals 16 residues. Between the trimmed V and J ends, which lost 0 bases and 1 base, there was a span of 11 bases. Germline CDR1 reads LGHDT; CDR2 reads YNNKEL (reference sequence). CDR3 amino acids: CASSQEKRFRTDTQYF. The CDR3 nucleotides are TGTGCCAGCAGCCAAGAGAAGAGGTTCCGCACAGATACGCAGTATTTT.

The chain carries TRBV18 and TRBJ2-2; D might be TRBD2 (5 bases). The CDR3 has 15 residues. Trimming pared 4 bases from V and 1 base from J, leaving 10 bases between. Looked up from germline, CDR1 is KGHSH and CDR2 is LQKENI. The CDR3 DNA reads TGTGCCAGCTCACGGGAGCACAGGAACACCGGGGAGCTGTTTTTT. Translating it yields CASSREHRNTGELFF.

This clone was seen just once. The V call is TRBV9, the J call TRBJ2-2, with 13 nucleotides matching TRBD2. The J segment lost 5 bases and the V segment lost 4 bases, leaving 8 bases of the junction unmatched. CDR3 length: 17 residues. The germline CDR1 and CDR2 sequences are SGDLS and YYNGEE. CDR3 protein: CASSPSLAGGWTGELFF. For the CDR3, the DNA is TGTGCCAGCAGCCCCTCACTAGCGGGGGGGTGGACCGGGGAGCTGTTTTTT.

CDR3 nucleotide sequence: TGTGCCAGCAGTCTGACCGGGACATTAGAATTCTTC. It translates to CASSLTGTLEFF. J is TRBJ2-1 and V is TRBV6-2 or TRBV6-3; possible D gene TRBD1, 6 bases. V lost 5 bases, J lost 16 bases, and 18 bases lay in between. Germline loops: CDR1 MNHEY, CDR2 SVGEGT. This CDR3 contains 12 residues.

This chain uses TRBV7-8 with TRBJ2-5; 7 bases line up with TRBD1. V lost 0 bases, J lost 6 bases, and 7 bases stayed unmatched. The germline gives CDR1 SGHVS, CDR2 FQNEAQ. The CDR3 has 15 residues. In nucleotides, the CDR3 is TGTGCCAGCAGCTTAGCGGAAGGGGGCGGACAGACCCAGTACTTC. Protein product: CASSLAEGGGQTQYF. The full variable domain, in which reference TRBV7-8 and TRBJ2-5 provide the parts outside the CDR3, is GAGVSQSPRYKVAKRGQDVALRCDPISGHVSLFWYQQALGQGPEFLTYFQNEAQLDKSGLPSDRFFAERPEGSVSTLKIQRTQQEDSAVYLCASSLAEGGGQTQYFGPGTRLLVL.

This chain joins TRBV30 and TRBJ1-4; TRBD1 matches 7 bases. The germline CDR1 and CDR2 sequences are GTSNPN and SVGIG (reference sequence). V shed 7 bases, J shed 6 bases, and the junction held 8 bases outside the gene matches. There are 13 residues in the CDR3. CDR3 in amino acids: CALQTGLYEKLFF. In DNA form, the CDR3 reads TGTGCCTTGCAGACAGGGCTTTATGAAAAACTGTTTTTT.

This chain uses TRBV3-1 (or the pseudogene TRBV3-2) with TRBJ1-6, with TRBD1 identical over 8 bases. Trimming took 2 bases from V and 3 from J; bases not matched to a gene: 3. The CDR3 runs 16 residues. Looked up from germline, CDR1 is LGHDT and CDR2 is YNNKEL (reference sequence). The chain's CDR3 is CASSQTQGGYNSPLHF. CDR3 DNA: TGTGCCAGCAGCCAAACACAGGGGGGCTATAATTCACCCCTCCACTTT.

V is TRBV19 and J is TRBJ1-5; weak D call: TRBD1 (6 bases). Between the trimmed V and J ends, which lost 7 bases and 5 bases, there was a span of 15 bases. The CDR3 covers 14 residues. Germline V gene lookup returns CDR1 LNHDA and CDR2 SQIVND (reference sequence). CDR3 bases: TGTGCCAGTACCCAGGACAGCTCTTATCAGCCCCAGCATTTT. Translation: CASTQDSSYQPQHF.

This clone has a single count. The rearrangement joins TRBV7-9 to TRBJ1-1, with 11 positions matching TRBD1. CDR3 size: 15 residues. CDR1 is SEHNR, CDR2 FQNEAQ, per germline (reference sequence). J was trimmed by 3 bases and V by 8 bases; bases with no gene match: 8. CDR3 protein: CASFGQGALYTEAFF. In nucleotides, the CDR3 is TGTGCCAGCTTCGGACAGGGGGCTCTTTACACTGAAGCTTTCTTT. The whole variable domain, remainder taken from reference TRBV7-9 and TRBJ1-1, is DTGVSQNPRHKITKRGQNVTFRCDPISEHNRLYWYRQTLGQGPEFLTYFQNEAQLEKSRLLSDRFSAERPKGSFSTLEIQRTEQGDSAMYLCASFGQGALYTEAFFGQGTRLTVV.

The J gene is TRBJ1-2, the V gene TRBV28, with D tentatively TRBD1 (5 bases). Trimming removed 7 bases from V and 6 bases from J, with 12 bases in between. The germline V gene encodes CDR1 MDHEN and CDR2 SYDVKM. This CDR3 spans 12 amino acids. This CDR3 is CASTGRIDGYTF. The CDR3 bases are TGTGCCAGCACAGGGCGCATCGATGGCTACACCTTC.

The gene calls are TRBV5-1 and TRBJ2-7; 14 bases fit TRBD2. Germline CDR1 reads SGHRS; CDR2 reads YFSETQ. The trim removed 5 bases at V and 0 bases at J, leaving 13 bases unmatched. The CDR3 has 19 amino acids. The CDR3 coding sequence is TGCGCCAGCAGTATTATGATTTTGACTAGCGGGAGGGTCTCCTACGAGCAGTACTTC. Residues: CASSIMILTSGRVSYEQYF.

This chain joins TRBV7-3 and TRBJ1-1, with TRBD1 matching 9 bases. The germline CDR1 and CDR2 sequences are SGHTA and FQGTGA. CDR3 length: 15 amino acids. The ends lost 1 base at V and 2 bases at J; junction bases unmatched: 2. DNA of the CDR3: TGTGCCAGCAGCTTAATGGGACAGGGCAACACTGAAGCTTTCTTT. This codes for CASSLMGQGNTEAFF.

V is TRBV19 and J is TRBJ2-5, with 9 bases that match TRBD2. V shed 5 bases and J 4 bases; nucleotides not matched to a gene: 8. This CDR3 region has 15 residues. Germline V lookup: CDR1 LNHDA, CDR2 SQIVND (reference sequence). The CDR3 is CASSVTGTSIETQYF. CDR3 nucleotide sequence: TGTGCCAGTAGTGTAACCGGGACTAGCATAGAGACCCAGTACTTC.

The CDR3 DNA reads as TGTGCTAGTGGTCCCGGACAGGGCTACACCGGGGAGCTGTTTTTT. As protein: CASGPGQGYTGELFF. This chain joins TRBV12-5 and TRBJ2-2; 8 bases match TRBD1. After removal of 5 bases from V and 3 bases from J, the junction contained 5 bases not matched to a gene. The CDR3 contains 15 residues. Per germline, CDR1 LGHNT and CDR2 FRNRAP.

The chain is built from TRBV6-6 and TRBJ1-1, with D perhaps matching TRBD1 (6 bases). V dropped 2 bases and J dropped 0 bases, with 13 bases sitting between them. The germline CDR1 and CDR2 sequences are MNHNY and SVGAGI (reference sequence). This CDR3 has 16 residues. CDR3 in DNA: TGTGCCAGCAGTTACGGGGTGGGGGACATGAACACTGAAGCTTTCTTT. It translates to CASSYGVGDMNTEAFF.

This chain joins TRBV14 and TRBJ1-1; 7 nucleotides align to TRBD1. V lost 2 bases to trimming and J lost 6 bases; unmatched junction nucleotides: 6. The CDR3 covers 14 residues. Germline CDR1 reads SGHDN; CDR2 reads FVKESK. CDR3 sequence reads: CASSQQQGRAEAFF. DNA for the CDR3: TGTGCCAGCAGCCAACAACAGGGGAGAGCTGAAGCTTTCTTT.

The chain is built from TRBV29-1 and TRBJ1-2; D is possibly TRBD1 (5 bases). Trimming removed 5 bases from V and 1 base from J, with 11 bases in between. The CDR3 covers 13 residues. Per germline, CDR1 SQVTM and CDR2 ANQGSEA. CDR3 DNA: TGCAGCGTTTCAGACAGCTTTAACTATGGCTACACCTTC. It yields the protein CSVSDSFNYGYTF.

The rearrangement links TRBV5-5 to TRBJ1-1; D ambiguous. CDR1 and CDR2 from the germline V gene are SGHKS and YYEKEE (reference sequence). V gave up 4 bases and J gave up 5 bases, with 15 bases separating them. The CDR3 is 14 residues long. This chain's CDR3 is CASSPLKAGTEAFF. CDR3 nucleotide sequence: TGTGCCAGCAGCCCACTTAAGGCGGGGACTGAAGCTTTCTTT.

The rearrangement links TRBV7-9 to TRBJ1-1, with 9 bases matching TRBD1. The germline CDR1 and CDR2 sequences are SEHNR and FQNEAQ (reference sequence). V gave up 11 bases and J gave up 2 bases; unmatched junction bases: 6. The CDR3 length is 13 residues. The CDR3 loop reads CAFNRGLNTEAFF. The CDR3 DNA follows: TGTGCCTTTAACAGGGGGCTTAACACTGAAGCTTTCTTT.